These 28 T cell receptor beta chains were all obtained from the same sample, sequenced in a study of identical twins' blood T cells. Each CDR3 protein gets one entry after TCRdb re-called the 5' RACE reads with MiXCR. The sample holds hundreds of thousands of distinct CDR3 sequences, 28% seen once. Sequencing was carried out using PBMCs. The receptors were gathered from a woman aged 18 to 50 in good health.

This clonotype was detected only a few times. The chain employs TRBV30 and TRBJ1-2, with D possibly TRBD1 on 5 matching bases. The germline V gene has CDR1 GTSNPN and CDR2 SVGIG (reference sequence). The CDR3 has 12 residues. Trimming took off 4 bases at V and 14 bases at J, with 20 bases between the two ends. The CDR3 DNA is TGTGCCTGGATTTCTCAAGGGGCGGTAAAAACCTTC. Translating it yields CAWISQGAVKTF.

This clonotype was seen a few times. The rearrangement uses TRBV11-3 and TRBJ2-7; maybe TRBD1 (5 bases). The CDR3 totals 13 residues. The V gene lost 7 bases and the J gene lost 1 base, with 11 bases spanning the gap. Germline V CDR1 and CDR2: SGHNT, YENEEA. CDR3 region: CASKAGSSYEQYF. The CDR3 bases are TGTGCCAGCAAGGCAGGGTCTTCCTACGAGCAGTACTTC.

Here the CDR3 reads CASSLAGGLNTEAFF. The CDR3 DNA sequence: TGTGCCAGCAGCTTAGCGGGAGGGCTGAACACTGAAGCTTTCTTT. J is TRBJ1-1 and V is TRBV7-2; D is unclear. This CDR3 is built from 15 residues. Germline-derived CDR1 and CDR2 are SGHTA and FQGNSA. Trimming left V 0 bases short and J 0 bases short, with 8 bases between.

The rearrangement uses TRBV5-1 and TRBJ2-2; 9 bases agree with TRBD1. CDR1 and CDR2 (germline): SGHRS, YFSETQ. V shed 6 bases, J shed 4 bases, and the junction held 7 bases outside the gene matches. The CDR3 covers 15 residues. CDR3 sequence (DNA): TGCGCCAGCATAGACGGGACAGGGTCCACCGGGGAGCTGTTTTTT. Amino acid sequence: CASIDGTGSTGELFF.

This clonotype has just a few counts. The CDR3 spells CSVGQGGPEAFF. As DNA, the CDR3 is TGCAGCGTTGGTCAGGGGGGCCCTGAAGCTTTCTTT. This chain connects TRBV29-1 to TRBJ1-1, with TRBD1 identical over 7 bases. CDR1 and CDR2 (germline): SQVTM, ANQGSEA. The CDR3 length is 12 residues. The trim removed 4 bases at V and 6 bases at J, leaving 5 bases unmatched.

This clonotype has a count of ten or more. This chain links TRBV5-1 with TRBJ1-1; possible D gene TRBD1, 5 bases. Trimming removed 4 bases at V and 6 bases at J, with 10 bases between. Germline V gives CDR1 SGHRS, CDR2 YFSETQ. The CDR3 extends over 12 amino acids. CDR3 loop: CASSPVGAEAFF. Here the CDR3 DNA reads TGCGCCAGCAGCCCGGTGGGGGCTGAAGCTTTCTTT.

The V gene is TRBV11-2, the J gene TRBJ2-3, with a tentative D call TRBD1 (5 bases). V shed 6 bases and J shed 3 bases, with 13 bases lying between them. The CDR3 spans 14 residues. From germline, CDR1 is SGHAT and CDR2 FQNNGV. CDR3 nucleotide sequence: TGTGCCAGCAGGAAACGACAGTTAACAGATACGCAGTATTTT. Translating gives CASRKRQLTDTQYF.

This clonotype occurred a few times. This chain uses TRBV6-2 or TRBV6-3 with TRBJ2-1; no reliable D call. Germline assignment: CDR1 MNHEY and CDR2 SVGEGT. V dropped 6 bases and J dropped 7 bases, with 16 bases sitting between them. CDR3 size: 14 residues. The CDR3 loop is CASSTYPGQNEQFF. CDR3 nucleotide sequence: TGTGCCAGCAGCACCTACCCTGGCCAGAATGAGCAGTTCTTC.

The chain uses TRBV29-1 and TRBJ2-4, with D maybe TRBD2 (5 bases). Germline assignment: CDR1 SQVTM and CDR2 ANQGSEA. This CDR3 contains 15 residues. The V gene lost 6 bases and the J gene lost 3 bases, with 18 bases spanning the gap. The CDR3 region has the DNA TGCAGCGTGGTTGGGGAGTCGGGTAACAAAAACATTCAGTACTTC. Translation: CSVVGESGNKNIQYF. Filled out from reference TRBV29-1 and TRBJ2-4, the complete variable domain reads SAVISQKPSRDICQRGTSLTIQCQVDSQVTMMFWYRQQPGQSLTLIATANQGSEATYESGFVIDKFPISRPNLTFSTLTVSNMSPEDSSIYLCSVVGESGNKNIQYFGAGTRLSVL.

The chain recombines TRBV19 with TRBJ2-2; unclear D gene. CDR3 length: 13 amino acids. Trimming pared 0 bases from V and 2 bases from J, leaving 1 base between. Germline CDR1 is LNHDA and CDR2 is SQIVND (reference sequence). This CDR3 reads CASSIENTGELFF. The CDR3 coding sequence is TGTGCCAGTAGTATAGAAAACACCGGGGAGCTGTTTTTT.

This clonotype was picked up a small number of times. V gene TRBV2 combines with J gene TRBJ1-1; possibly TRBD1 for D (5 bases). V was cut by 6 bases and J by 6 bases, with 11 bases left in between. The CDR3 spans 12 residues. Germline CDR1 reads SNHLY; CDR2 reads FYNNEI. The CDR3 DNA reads TGTGCCAGCAGGGGGGGGGGTTCTGAAGCTTTCTTT. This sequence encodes CASRGGGSEAFF.

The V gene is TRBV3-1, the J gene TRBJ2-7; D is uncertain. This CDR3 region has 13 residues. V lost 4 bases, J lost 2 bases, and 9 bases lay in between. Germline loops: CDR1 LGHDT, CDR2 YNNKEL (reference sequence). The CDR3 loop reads CASSLAEAYEQYF. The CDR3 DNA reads TGTGCCAGCAGCCTGGCGGAAGCCTACGAGCAGTACTTC.

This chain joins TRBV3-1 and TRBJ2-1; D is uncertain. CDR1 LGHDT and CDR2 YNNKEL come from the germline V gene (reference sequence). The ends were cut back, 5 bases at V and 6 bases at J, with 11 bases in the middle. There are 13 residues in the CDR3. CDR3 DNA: TGTGCCAGCAGCGATCATAGTATCAATGAGCAGTTCTTC. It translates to CASSDHSINEQFF.

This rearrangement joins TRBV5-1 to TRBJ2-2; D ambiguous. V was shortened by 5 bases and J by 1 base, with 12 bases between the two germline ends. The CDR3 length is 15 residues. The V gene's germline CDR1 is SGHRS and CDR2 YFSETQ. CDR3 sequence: CASSRRWMNTGELFF. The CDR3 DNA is TGCGCCAGCAGTCGAAGGTGGATGAACACCGGGGAGCTGTTTTTT.

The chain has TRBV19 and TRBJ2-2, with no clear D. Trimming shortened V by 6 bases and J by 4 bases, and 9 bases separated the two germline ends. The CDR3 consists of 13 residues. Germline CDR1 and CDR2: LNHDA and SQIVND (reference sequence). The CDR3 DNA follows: TGTGCCAGTAGGAAGGGCGGCACCGGGGAGCTGTTTTTT. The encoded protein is CASRKGGTGELFF.

The CDR3 is CSAFWREVREQYF. DNA of the CDR3: TGCAGTGCGTTCTGGAGGGAGGTACGCGAGCAGTACTTC. This sequence joins TRBV20-1 and TRBJ2-7; tentative D call: TRBD2 (6 bases). The CDR3 runs 13 residues. The germline V and J ends were trimmed by 6 bases and 6 bases, with 18 bases remaining between them. Germline CDR1 DFQATT, CDR2 SNEGSKA (reference sequence).

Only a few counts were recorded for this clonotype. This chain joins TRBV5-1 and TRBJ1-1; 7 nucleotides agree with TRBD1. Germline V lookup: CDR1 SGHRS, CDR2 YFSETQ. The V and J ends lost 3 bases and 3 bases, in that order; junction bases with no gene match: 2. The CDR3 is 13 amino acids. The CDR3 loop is CASSWQGDTEAFF. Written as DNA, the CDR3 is TGCGCCAGCAGCTGGCAGGGGGACACTGAAGCTTTCTTT.

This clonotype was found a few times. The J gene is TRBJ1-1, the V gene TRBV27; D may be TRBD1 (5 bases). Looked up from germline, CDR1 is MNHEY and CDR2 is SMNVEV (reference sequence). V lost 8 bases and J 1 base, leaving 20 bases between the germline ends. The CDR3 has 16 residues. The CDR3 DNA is TGTGCCAGCCTCCTTCGTAGAGGGGATCGGAACACTGAAGCTTTCTTT. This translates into CASLLRRGDRNTEAFF.

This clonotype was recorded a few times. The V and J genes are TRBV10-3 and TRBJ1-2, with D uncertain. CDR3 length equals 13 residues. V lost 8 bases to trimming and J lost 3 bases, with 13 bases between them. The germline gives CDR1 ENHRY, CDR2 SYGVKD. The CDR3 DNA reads TGTGCCATCGCCGCTCTAAAGGACTATGGCTACACCTTC. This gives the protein CAIAALKDYGYTF.

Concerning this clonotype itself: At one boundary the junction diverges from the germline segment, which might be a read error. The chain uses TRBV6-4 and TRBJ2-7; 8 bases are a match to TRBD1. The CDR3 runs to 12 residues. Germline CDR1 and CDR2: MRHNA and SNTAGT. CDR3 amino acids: CTSRDRPYEQYF. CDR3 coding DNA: TGTACCAGCAGGGACAGGCCCTACGAGCAGTACTTC.

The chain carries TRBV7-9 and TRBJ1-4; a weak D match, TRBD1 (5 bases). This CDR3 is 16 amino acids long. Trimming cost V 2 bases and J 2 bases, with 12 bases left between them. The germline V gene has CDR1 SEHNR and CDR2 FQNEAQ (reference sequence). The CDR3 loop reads CASSLLAGTTNEKLFF. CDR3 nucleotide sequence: TGTGCCAGCAGCTTACTGGCAGGGACGACTAATGAAAAACTGTTTTTT.

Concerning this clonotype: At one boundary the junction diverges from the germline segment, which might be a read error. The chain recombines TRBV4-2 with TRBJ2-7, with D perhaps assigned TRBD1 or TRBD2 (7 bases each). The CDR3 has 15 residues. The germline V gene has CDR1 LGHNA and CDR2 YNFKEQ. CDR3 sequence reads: CASIQGRDRTYEQYF. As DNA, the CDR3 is TGTGCCAGCATCCAAGGGAGGGACAGAACCTACGAGCAGTACTTC.

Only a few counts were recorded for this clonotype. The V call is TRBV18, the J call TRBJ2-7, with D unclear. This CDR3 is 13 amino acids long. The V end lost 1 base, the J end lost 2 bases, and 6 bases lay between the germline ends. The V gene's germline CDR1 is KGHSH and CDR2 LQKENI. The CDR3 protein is CASSPQKAYEQYF. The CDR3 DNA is TGTGCCAGCTCACCACAGAAAGCCTACGAGCAGTACTTC.

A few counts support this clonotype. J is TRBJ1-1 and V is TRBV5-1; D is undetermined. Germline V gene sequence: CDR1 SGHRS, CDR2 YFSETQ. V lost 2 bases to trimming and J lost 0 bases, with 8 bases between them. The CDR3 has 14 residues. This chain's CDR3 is CASSFQDMNTEAFF. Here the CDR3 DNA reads TGCGCCAGCAGCTTTCAGGATATGAACACTGAAGCTTTCTTT.

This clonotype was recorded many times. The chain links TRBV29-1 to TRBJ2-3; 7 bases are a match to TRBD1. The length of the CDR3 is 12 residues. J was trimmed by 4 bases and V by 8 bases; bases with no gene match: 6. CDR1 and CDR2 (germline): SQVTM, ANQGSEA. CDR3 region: CSTRQGADTQYF. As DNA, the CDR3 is TGCAGCACACGACAGGGTGCAGATACGCAGTATTTT.

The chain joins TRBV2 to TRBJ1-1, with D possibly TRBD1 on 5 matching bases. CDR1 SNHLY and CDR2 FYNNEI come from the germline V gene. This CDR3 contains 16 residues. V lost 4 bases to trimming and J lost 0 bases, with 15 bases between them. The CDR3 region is CASSGRDGPMNTEAFF. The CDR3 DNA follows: TGTGCCAGCAGTGGAAGGGACGGACCCATGAACACTGAAGCTTTCTTT.

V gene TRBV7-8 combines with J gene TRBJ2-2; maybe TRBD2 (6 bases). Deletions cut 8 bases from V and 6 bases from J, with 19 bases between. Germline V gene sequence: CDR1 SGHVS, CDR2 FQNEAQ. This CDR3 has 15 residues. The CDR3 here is CASASREVDAGELFF. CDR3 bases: TGTGCCAGCGCCTCGAGGGAGGTTGATGCCGGGGAGCTGTTTTTT. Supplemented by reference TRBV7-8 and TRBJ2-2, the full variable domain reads GAGVSQSPRYKVAKRGQDVALRCDPISGHVSLFWYQQALGQGPEFLTYFQNEAQLDKSGLPSDRFFAERPEGSVSTLKIQRTQQEDSAVYLCASASREVDAGELFFGEGSRLTVL.

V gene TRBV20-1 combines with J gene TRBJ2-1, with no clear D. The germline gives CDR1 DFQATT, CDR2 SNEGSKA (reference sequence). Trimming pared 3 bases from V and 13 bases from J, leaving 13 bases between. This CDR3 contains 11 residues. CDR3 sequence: CSARHSVGQFF. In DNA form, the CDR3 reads TGCAGTGCTAGGCACAGCGTGGGTCAGTTCTTC.